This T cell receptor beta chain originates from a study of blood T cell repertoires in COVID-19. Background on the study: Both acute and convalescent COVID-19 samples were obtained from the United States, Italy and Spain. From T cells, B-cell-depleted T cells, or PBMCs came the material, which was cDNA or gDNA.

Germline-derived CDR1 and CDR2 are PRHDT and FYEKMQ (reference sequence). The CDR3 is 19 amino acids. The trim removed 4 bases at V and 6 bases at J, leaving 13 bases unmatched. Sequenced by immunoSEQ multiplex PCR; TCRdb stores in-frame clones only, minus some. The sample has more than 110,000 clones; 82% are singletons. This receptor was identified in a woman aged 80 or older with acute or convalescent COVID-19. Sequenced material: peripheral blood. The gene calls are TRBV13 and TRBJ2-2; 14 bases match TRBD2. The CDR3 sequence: CASSCLTSGGASGPGELFF. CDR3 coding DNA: TGTGCCAGCAGCTGTTTGACTAGCGGGGGGGCCAGTGGCCCCGGGGAGCTGTTTTTT.